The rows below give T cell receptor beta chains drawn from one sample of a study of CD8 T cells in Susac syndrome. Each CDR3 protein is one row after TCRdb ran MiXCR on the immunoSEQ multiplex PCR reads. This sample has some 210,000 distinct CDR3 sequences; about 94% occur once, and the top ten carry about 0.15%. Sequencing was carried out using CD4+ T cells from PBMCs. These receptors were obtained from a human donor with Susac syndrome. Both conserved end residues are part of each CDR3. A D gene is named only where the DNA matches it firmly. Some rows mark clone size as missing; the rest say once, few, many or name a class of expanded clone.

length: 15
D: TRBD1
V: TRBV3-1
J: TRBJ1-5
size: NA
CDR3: CASSTTGTDNQPQHF
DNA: TGTGCCAGCAGCACAACCGGGACAGACAATCAGCCCCAGCATTTT

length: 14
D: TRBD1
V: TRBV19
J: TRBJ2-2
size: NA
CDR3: CASSIDRDTGELFF
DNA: TGTGCCAGTAGTATTGACAGGGACACCGGGGAGCTGTTTTTT

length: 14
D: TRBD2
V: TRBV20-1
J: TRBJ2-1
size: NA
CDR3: CSASRRAGGYGQFF
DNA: TGCAGTGCTAGCCGACGAGCGGGGGGGTATGGGCAGTTCTTC

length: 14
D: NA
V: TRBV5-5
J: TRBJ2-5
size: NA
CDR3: CASSLPAAQETQYF
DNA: TGTGCCAGCAGCTTGCCGGCGGCACAAGAGACCCAGTACTTC

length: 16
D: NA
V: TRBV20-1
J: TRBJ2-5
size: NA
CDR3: CSARDPSGRRQETQYF
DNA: TGCAGTGCTAGAGACCCTTCGGGTAGAAGGCAAGAGACCCAGTACTTC

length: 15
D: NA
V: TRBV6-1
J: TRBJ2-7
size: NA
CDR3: CASSEVQGLEYEQYF
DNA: TGTGCCAGCAGTGAGGTCCAAGGCCTTGAGTACGAGCAGTACTTC

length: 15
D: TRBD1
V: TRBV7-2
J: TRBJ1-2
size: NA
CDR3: CASSLDPGQGQGYTF
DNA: TGTGCCAGCAGCTTGGACCCGGGACAGGGACAAGGCTACACCTTC

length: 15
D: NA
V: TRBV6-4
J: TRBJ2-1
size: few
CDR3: CASSDSAGLRGEQFF
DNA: TGTGCCAGCAGTGACTCCGCAGGGTTAAGGGGTGAGCAGTTCTTC

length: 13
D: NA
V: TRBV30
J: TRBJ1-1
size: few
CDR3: CAWSVGLNTEAFF
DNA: TGTGCCTGGAGTGTAGGCCTTAACACTGAAGCTTTCTTT

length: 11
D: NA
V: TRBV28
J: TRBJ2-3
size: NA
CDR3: CASIGGDTQYF
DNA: TGTGCCAGCATCGGCGGGGATACGCAGTATTTT

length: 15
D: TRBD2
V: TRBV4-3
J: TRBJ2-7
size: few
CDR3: CASSLLAGSSYEQYF
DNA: TGCGCCAGCAGCCTTCTAGCGGGGAGCTCCTACGAGCAGTACTTC

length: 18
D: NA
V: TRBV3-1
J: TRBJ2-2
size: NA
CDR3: CASSNRGTGGRATGELFF
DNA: TGTGCCAGCAGCAACAGGGGTACGGGGGGGCGCGCCACCGGGGAGCTGTTTTTT

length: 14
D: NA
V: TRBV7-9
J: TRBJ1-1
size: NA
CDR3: CASSVDTRGTEAFF
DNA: TGTGCCAGCAGCGTGGACACCAGAGGGACTGAAGCTTTCTTT

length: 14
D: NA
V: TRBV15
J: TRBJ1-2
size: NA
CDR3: CATSTPQGSYGYTF
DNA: TGTGCCACCAGCACCCCACAGGGATCCTATGGCTACACCTTC

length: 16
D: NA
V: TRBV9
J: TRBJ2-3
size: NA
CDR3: CASSVASEFSTDTQYF
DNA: TGTGCCAGCAGCGTAGCGAGTGAGTTCAGCACAGATACGCAGTATTTT

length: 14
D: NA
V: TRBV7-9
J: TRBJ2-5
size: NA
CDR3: CASSLARNQETQYF
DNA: TGTGCCAGCAGCTTAGCTCGAAACCAAGAGACCCAGTACTTC

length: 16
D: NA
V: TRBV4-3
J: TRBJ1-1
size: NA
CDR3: CASSQDVQDQATEAFF
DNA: TGCGCCAGCAGCCAAGATGTGCAGGACCAGGCCACTGAAGCTTTCTTT

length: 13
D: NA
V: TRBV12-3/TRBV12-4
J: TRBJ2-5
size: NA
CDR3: CASSFPGRETQYF
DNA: TGTGCCAGCAGTTTCCCAGGGCGAGAGACCCAGTACTTC

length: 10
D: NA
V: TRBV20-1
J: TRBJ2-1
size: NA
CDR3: CRGHRDEQFF
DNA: TGCAGAGGACACAGGGACGAGCAGTTCTTC

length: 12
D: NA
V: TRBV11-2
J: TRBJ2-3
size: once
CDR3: CASSTPAKAQYF
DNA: TGTGCCAGCAGCACGCCGGCAAAGGCCCAGTATTTT

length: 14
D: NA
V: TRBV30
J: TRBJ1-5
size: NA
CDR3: CAWNPGVGNQPQHF
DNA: TGTGCCTGGAATCCGGGGGTGGGCAATCAGCCCCAGCATTTT

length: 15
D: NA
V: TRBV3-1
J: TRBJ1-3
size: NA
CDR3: CASSLDGSSGNTIYF
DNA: TGTGCCAGCAGCTTGGACGGTAGCTCTGGAAACACCATATATTTT

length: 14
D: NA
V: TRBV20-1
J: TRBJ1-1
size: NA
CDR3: CSARVKGPYTEAFF
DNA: TGCAGTGCTAGAGTCAAAGGGCCTTACACTGAAGCTTTCTTT

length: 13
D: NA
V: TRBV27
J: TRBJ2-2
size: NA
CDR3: CASSANRAGELFF
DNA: TGTGCCAGCAGTGCTAACAGGGCCGGTGAGCTGTTTTTT

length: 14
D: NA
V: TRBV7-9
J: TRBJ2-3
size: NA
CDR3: CASSGTGPTDTQYF
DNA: TGTGCCAGCAGCGGCACAGGTCCCACAGATACGCAGTATTTT

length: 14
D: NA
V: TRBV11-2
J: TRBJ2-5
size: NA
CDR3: CASSLMAGEETQYF
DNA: TGTGCCAGCAGCTTGATGGCAGGGGAAGAGACCCAGTACTTC

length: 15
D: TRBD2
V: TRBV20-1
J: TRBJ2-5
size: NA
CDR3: CSATRTSGGEETQYF
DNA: TGCAGTGCTACAAGGACTAGCGGCGGGGAAGAGACCCAGTACTTC

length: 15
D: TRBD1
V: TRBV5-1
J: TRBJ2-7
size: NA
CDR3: CASSSQGQGTYEQYF
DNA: TGCGCCAGCAGCTCTCAGGGACAGGGTACCTACGAGCAGTACTTC